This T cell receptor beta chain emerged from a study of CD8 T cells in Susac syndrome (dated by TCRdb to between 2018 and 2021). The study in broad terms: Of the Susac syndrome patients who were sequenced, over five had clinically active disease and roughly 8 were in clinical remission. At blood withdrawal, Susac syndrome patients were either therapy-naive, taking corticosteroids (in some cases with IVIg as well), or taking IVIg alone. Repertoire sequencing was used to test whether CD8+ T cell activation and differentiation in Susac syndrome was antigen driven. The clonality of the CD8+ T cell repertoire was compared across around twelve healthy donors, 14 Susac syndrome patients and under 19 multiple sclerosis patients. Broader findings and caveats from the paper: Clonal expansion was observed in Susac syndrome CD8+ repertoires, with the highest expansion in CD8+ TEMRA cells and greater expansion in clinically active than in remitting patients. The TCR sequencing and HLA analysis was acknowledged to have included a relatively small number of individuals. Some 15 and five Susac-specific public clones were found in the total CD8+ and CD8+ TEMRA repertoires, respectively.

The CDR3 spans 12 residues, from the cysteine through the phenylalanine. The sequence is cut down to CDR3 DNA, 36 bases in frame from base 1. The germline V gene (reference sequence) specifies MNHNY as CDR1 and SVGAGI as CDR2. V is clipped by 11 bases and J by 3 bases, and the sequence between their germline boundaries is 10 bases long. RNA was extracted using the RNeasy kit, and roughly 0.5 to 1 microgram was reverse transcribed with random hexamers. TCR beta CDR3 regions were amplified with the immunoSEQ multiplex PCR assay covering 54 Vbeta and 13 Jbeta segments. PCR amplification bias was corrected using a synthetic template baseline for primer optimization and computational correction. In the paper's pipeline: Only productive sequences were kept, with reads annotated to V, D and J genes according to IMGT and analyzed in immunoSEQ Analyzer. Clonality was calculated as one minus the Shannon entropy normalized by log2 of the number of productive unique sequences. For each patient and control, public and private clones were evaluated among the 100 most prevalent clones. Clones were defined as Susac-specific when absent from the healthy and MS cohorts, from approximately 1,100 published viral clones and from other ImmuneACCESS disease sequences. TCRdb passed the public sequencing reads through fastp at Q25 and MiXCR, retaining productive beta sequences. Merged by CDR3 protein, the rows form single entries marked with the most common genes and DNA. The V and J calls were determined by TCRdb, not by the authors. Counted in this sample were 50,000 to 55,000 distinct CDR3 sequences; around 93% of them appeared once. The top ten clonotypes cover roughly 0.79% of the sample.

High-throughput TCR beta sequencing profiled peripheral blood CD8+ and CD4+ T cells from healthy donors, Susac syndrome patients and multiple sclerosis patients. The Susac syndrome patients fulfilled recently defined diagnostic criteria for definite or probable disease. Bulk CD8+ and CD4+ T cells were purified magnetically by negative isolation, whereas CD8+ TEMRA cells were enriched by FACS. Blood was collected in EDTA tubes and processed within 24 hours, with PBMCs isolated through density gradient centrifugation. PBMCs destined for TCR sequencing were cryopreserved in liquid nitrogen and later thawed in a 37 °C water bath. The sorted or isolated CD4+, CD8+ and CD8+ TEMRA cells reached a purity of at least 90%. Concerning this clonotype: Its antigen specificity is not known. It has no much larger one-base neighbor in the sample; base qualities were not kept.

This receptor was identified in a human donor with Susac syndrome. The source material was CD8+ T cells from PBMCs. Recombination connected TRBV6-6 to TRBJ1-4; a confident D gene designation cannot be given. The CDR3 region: CAGGRANEKLFF. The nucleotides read TGTGCCGGAGGGAGGGCTAATGAAAAACTGTTTTTT.